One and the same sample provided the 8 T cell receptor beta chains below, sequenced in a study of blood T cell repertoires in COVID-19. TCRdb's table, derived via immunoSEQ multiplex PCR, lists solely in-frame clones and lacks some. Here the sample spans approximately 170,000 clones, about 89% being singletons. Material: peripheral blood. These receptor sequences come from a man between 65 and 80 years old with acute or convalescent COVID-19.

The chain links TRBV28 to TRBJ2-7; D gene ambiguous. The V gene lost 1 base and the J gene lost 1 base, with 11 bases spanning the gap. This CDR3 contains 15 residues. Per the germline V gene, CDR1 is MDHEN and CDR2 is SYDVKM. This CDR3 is CASSLFVAGSYEQYF. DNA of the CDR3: TGTGCCAGCAGTTTATTTGTGGCAGGTTCCTACGAGCAGTACTTC. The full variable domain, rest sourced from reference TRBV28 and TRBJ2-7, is DVKVTQSSRYLVKRTGEKVFLECVQDMDHENMFWYRQDPGLGLRLIYFSYDVKMKEKGDIPEGYSVSREKKERFSLILESASTNQTSMYLCASSLFVAGSYEQYFGPGTRLTVT.

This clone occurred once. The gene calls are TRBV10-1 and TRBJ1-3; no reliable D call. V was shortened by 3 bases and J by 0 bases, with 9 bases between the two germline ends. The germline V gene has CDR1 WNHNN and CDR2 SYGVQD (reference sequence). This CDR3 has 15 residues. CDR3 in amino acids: CASSDGLASGNTIYF. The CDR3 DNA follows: TGCGCCAGCAGTGACGGGTTAGCCTCTGGAAACACCATATATTTT.

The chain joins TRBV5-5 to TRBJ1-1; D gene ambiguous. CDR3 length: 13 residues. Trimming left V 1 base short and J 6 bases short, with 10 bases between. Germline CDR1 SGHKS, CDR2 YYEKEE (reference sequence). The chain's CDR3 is CASSLSPAAEAFF. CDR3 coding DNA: TGTGCCAGCAGCTTGAGTCCGGCGGCTGAAGCTTTCTTT.

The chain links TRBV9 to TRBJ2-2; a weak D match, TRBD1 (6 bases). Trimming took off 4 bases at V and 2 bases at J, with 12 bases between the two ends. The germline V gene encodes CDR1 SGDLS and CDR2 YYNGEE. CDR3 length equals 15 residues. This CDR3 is CASSSGQYNTGELFF. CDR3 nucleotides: TGTGCCAGCAGCTCCGGACAGTACAACACCGGGGAGCTGTTTTTT. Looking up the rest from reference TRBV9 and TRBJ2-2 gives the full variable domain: DSGVTQTPKHLITATGQRVTLRCSPRSGDLSVYWYQQSLDQGLQFLIQYYNGEERAKGNILERFSAQQFPDLHSELNLSSLELGDSALYFCASSSGQYNTGELFFGEGSRLTVL.

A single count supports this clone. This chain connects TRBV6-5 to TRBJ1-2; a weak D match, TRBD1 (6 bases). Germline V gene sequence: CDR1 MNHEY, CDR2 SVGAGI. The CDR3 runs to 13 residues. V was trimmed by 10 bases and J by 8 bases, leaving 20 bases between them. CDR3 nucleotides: TGTGCCACCCTACAGGGAGGGGTAGACGGCTACACCTTC. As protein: CATLQGGVDGYTF.

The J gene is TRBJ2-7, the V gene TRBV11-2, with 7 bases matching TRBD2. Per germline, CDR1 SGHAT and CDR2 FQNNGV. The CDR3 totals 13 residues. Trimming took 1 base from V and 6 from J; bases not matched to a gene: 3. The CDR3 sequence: CASSLAGGIEQYF. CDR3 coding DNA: TGTGCCAGCAGCTTAGCGGGAGGAATCGAGCAGTACTTC.

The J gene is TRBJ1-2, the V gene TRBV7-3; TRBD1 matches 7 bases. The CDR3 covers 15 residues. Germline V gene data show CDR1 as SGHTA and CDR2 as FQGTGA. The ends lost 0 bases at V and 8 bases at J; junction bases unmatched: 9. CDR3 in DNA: TGTGCCAGCAGCTTAACGGGGGGACAGACGGGAGGCTACACCTTC. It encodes CASSLTGGQTGGYTF.

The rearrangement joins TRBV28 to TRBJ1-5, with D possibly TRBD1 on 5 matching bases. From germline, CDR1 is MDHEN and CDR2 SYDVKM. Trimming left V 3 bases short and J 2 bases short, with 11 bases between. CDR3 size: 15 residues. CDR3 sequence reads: CASSLGGTGNQPQHF. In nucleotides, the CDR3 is TGTGCCAGCAGTTTGGGGGGAACCGGCAATCAGCCCCAGCATTTT.